This TCR beta chain came from a study of technical replicates of blood from a few donors (dated by TCRdb to the late 2010s). Comment on this clone: Its antigen remains unidentified. Per-base qualities were not stored, and no clone one base away is much larger.

Per the germline V gene, MNHEY is the CDR1 and SVGAGI is the CDR2. Reading from cysteine to phenylalanine, the CDR3 counts 12 amino acids. Here the CDR3 DNA is all that survives: 36 bases in frame from base 1. Trimming at the junction amounts to 5 bases on V and 0 bases on J, and the germline ends lie 5 bases apart. The method behind the library was the immunoSEQ multiplex PCR assay. TCRdb carries this immuneACCESS record with in-frame sequences only. Its versions omit some clonotypes, under half of them owing to an unresolved V gene in the studies checked, with the rest unexplained. The sample yields roughly 90,000 clones; 90% to 96% were counted once. The ten largest clones capture approximately 0.37% of the sample.

Sequenced input: T cells isolated from PBMCs. The receptor comes from a human donor in good health. In this chain, TRBV6-5 is recombined with TRBJ2-7; the D gene is not confidently resolved. The CDR3 sequence is CASSQDSYEQYF. The nucleotide sequence reads as follows: TGTGCCAGCAGTCAGGACTCCTACGAGCAGTACTTC.